The rows below give T cell receptor beta chains drawn from one sample of a study of T cells in Graves' hyperthyroidism and ophthalmopathy. TCRdb re-called the multiplex PCR reads with MiXCR, one entry per CDR3 protein. Among hundreds of thousands of distinct CDR3 sequences listed, roughly 15% were seen once. The sample comprised blood. All receptors derive from a woman aged 40 to 55 with Graves' ophthalmopathy. CDR3s include the opening cysteine and the closing phenylalanine or tryptophan. D genes are given only for firm matches. Size is omitted from some rows. Given values are once, few, many or a class for expanded clones.

v_call,d_call,clone_size,j_call,cdr3_aa,cdr3_nt
TRBV3-1,.,many,TRBJ2-5,CASSHSSETQYF,TGTGCCAGCAGCCATAGCTCCGAGACCCAGTACTTC
TRBV20-1,TRBD1,many,TRBJ2-7,CSARDGQGLHEQYF,TGCAGTGCTAGGGACGGACAGGGGTTACACGAGCAGTACTTC
TRBV6-5,.,many,TRBJ1-5,CASRPGQNNQPQHF,TGTGCCAGCAGACCTGGACAGAACAATCAGCCCCAGCATTTT
TRBV4-1,.,.,TRBJ1-5,CASSQEVALEQPQHF,TGCGCCAGCAGCCAAGAGGTGGCTTTAGAGCAGCCCCAGCATTTT
TRBV29-1,.,many,TRBJ2-5,CSVRKPETQYF,TGCAGCGTTCGGAAGCCGGAGACCCAGTACTTC
TRBV4-1,TRBD2,.,TRBJ2-5,CASSQGSGALETQYF,TGCGCCAGCAGCCAAGGCAGCGGGGCGTTGGAGACCCAGTACTTC
TRBV28,TRBD2,few,TRBJ2-2,CASSLLASGRSGELFF,TGTGCCAGCAGTTTATTGGCTAGCGGGAGGTCCGGGGAGCTGTTTTTT
TRBV12-3/TRBV12-4,.,many,TRBJ1-1,CAEGPLNTEAFF,TGTGCCGAGGGACCGTTGAACACTGAAGCTTTCTTT
TRBV6-1,TRBD1,many,TRBJ2-7,CASSKTGGDSYEQYF,TGTGCCAGCAGTAAGACAGGGGGCGACTCCTACGAGCAGTACTTC
TRBV6-1,.,many,TRBJ2-5,CASSEAGTRFQETQYF,TGTGCCAGCAGTGAAGCCGGGACCCGCTTTCAGGAGACCCAGTACTTC
TRBV20-1,.,few,TRBJ1-3,CSARRARGNTIYF,TGCAGTGCTAGGCGGGCCAGGGGAAACACCATATATTTT
TRBV7-2,TRBD1,many,TRBJ2-2,CASSFTGGTGELFF,TGTGCCAGCAGCTTTACAGGGGGCACCGGGGAGCTGTTTTTT
TRBV11-3,.,many,TRBJ2-6,CASSSVSGANVLTF,TGTGCCAGCAGCTCCGTCTCTGGGGCCAACGTCCTGACTTTC
TRBV12-3/TRBV12-4,.,many,TRBJ1-5,CASSLEQANQPQHF,TGTGCCAGCAGTTTAGAACAGGCGAATCAGCCCCAGCATTTT
TRBV27,.,many,TRBJ1-6,CASRDPGLHSPLHF,TGTGCCAGCAGAGACCCGGGCCTTCATTCACCCCTCCACTTT
TRBV12-3/TRBV12-4,.,.,TRBJ2-2,CASVRSFTGELFF,TGTGCCAGCGTGCGTTCTTTTACCGGGGAGCTGTTTTTT
TRBV5-1,.,.,TRBJ2-5,CASSFGIAVSQETQYF,TGCGCCAGCAGCTTCGGAATAGCGGTTTCCCAAGAGACCCAGTACTTC
TRBV28,.,many,TRBJ1-1,CASAPQGPLNTEAFF,TGTGCCAGCGCGCCGCAGGGCCCGTTGAACACTGAAGCTTTCTTT